The next 2 T cell receptor beta chains were all read from a single sample in a study of blood T cell repertoires in COVID-19. Profiled with immunoSEQ multiplex PCR; TCRdb holds only in-frame clones, not every one. The sample has roughly 230,000 clones, roughly 86% seen once. What was sequenced was PBMCs or T cells enriched from blood (not recorded which). These TCRs come from a woman aged 30 to 39 with acute COVID-19.

The CDR3 nucleotides read TGTGCCAGTAGCAATCTGGACAGGGCGTCACCCCTCCACTTT. It encodes CASSNLDRASPLHF. The chain carries TRBV19 and TRBJ1-6, with 8 bases lining up with TRBD1. The CDR3 runs 14 residues. Germline trimming cut 6 bases from V and 10 bases from J; bases unmatched to any gene: 8. CDR1 LNHDA and CDR2 SQIVND come from the germline V gene (reference sequence).

J is TRBJ2-3 and V is TRBV24-1, with 12 bases that match TRBD1. This CDR3 contains 17 residues. V trimming: 3 bases; J trimming: 5 bases; junction bases outside the gene matches: 8. The germline CDR1 and CDR2 sequences are KGHDR and SFDVKD. For the CDR3, the DNA is TGTGCCACCAGTGATCCCCCGGGACAGGGGGCGATAGATACGCAGTATTTT. It codes for CATSDPPGQGAIDTQYF.